These T cell receptor beta chains were read from a single sample in a study of blood T cell repertoires in COVID-19. Sequencing used immunoSEQ multiplex PCR; TCRdb keeps in-frame clones, though not all of them. This sample has more than 95,000 clones, with around 84% found just once. The sequenced sample was peripheral blood. These TCRs come from a woman aged 55-70 years in a cohort sampled during active or convalescent COVID-19. CDR3s include the opening cysteine and the closing phenylalanine or tryptophan. D genes are given only for firm matches. Expanded clones get a size class; other rows say once, few or many, or leave the size out.

v_call	d_call	j_call	clone_size	cdr3_nt	cdr3_aa
TRBV5-1	NA	TRBJ2-5	NA	TGCGCCAGCAGCCCGTTGGTTGGGGGCGCAGGAGAGACCCAGTACTTC	CASSPLVGGAGETQYF
TRBV5-1	TRBD2	TRBJ2-1	once	TGCGCCAGCAGCGCGCCCTTAGCGGGAGGTGGTGATGAGCAGTTCTTC	CASSAPLAGGGDEQFF
TRBV5-1	TRBD1	TRBJ1-1	NA	TGCGCCAGCAGCTTGACGATCAGGGGGGACACTGAAGCTTTCTTT	CASSLTIRGDTEAFF
TRBV4-1	TRBD2	TRBJ2-2	NA	TGCGCCAGCACCGAAACGGGGGGGCCGGGCACCGGGGAGCTGTTTTTT	CASTETGGPGTGELFF
TRBV28	NA	TRBJ1-6	NA	TGTGCCAGCCGAGGTAATTCACCCCTCCACTTT	CASRGNSPLHF
TRBV4-1	TRBD2	TRBJ2-1	NA	TGCGCCAGCAGCCCCCGACTAGCGGGAGTGTACAATGAGCAGTTCTTC	CASSPRLAGVYNEQFF
TRBV19	NA	TRBJ2-1	NA	TGTGCCAGTAGTACGCAGGGGACACAGCAGTTCTTC	CASSTQGTQQFF
TRBV5-6	TRBD1	TRBJ2-2	NA	TGTGCCAGCAGCTTGGACAGGGGGCTAGAGGCCGGGGAGCTGTTTTTT	CASSLDRGLEAGELFF
TRBV3-1/TRBV3-2	TRBD1	TRBJ1-2	NA	TGTGCCAGCAGCCAAGTAGGACAGGGGGCGTTATCCTATGGCTACACCTTC	CASSQVGQGALSYGYTF
TRBV28	TRBD1	TRBJ1-2	NA	TGTGCCAGCAAACTACAGGGGGCGCAAGGCTACACCTTC	CASKLQGAQGYTF
TRBV15	NA	TRBJ2-1	NA	TGTGCCACCAGCAGAGGAGGGACTCCAAAGCCGAATGAGCAGTTCTTC	CATSRGGTPKPNEQFF
TRBV28	TRBD1	TRBJ1-2	NA	TGTGCCAGCAGTCAACGGGGGACAGTAGGTCGTTATGGCTACACCTTC	CASSQRGTVGRYGYTF
TRBV2	NA	TRBJ1-2	NA	TGTGCCAGCAGTGAAGATTTACTTTATGGCTACACCTTC	CASSEDLLYGYTF
TRBV4-2	TRBD2	TRBJ2-1	NA	TGTGCCAGCAGCCTCCCCGGGACTAGCGGGGGTCGGAATGAGCAGTTCTTC	CASSLPGTSGGRNEQFF
TRBV7-8	TRBD2	TRBJ2-7	NA	TGTGCCAGCAGCTTACAGCGGGAGGGCCGGGAGCAGTACTTC	CASSLQREGREQYF
TRBV5-8	NA	TRBJ1-4	NA	TGTGCCAGCAGCTTGGGGACTAATAATGAAAAACTGTTTTTT	CASSLGTNNEKLFF
TRBV5-4	TRBD1	TRBJ2-7	NA	TGTGCCAGCAGCTTCGGGGGACAGGGCTCCTACGAGCAGTACTTC	CASSFGGQGSYEQYF
TRBV5-4	TRBD1	TRBJ2-7	NA	TGTGCCAGCAGCAAACTCGGACAGGGCACTCCCTACGAGCAGTACTTC	CASSKLGQGTPYEQYF
TRBV27	TRBD1	TRBJ1-5	NA	TGTGCCAGCAGTCCCGTCAGGGGGCAGCCCCAGCATTTT	CASSPVRGQPQHF
TRBV19	TRBD1	TRBJ2-1	NA	TGTGCCAGTAGAGAGACAGGGGAGTACAATGAGCAGTTCTTC	CASRETGEYNEQFF
TRBV5-5	NA	TRBJ1-1	NA	TGTGCCAGCAGCTTAGCCCAGGGGACGGGCACTGAAGCTTTCTTT	CASSLAQGTGTEAFF
TRBV24-1	TRBD2	TRBJ2-3	NA	TGTGCCACCAGTGATCAAACTAGCGGGGGGGCCCTAGATACGCAGTATTTT	CATSDQTSGGALDTQYF
TRBV19	NA	TRBJ1-6	once	TGTGCCAGTAGCCTCCGGGAGGAGTCTTCACCCCTCCACTTT	CASSLREESSPLHF
TRBV4-1	TRBD1	TRBJ1-2	few	TGCGCCAGCAGTTCAAAGGAGAGACAGGGAAGCTATGGCTACACCTTC	CASSSKERQGSYGYTF
TRBV4-2	TRBD1	TRBJ1-3	NA	TGTGCCAGCAGCCAAGATCCTTTGACAGGGCTTGGCTCTGGAAACACCATATATTTT	CASSQDPLTGLGSGNTIYF
TRBV27	TRBD1	TRBJ1-5	once	TGTGCCAGCAGTACTACAGGGGGCGGATGGGAGCCCCAGCATTTT	CASSTTGGGWEPQHF
TRBV11-2	TRBD1	TRBJ2-1	NA	TGTGCCAGCAGTGGACAGGGGCGTCCCTACAATGAGCAGTTCTTC	CASSGQGRPYNEQFF
TRBV4-1	NA	TRBJ1-2	once	TGCGCCAGCAGCCAAGAGCCAGGGAGGTATGGCTACACCTTC	CASSQEPGRYGYTF
TRBV3-1/TRBV3-2	NA	TRBJ2-1	NA	TGTGCCAGCAGCCAAGATGGGGGGGGGCGCAGCAATGAGCAGTTCTTC	CASSQDGGGRSNEQFF
TRBV5-6	TRBD1	TRBJ2-3	NA	TGTGCCAGCAGGGAGGCGGACAGGGGACCAGATACGCAGTATTTT	CASREADRGPDTQYF
TRBV3-1/TRBV3-2	NA	TRBJ2-3	NA	TGTGCCAGCAGCCATTGGACAGCGAGGGATACGCAGTATTTT	CASSHWTARDTQYF
TRBV25-1	NA	TRBJ2-2	NA	TGTGCCAGCAGTGCCTGGAACACCGGGGAGCTGTTTTTT	CASSAWNTGELFF
TRBV5-1	NA	TRBJ1-5	NA	TGCGCCAGCAGCCCTAACCGGGAGGCAGAAAATTATAGCAATCAGCCCCAGCATTTT	CASSPNREAENYSNQPQHF
TRBV30	TRBD1	TRBJ1-6	NA	TGTGCCTGGAGTGGGGGGACAGCTTATAATTCACCCCTCCACTTT	CAWSGGTAYNSPLHF
TRBV19	TRBD1	TRBJ2-1	NA	TGTGCCAGTAGTATGGGACAGGGTTACTACAATGAGCAGTTCTTC	CASSMGQGYYNEQFF
TRBV3-1/TRBV3-2	NA	TRBJ2-3	NA	TGTGCCAGCAGCCAAGACCTCCTAACGCAGTATTTT	CASSQDLLTQYF
TRBV9	NA	TRBJ1-1	few	TGTGCCAGCAGGGGAAGTTCAGGGGCTGCTGAAGCTTTCTTT	CASRGSSGAAEAFF
TRBV5-1	NA	TRBJ1-1	few	TGCGCCAGCAGCTTAAACAGGAACACTGAAGCTTTCTTT	CASSLNRNTEAFF
TRBV3-1/TRBV3-2	TRBD2	TRBJ2-1	NA	TGTGCCAGCAGCCACAGCGGGATACTCTACAATGAGCAGTTCTTC	CASSHSGILYNEQFF
TRBV6-5	NA	TRBJ2-1	NA	TGTGCCAGTCGTCGGGAATCGAGTAATGAGCAGTTCTTC	CASRRESSNEQFF
TRBV2	NA	TRBJ1-3	NA	TGTGCCAGCAGTGAAGCGCCGAGCTCTGGAAACACCATATATTTT	CASSEAPSSGNTIYF
TRBV13	TRBD2	TRBJ2-7	NA	TGTGCCAGCAGCCCGGGACTAGCGGCATACGAGCAGTACTTC	CASSPGLAAYEQYF
TRBV18	NA	TRBJ1-2	NA	TGTGCCAGCTCACCAGGGCCCAATGGCTACACCTTC	CASSPGPNGYTF
TRBV24-1	TRBD2	TRBJ2-5	NA	TGTGCCACCAGTGATGCCGGGTCCGGGACTAGCGAGACCCAGTACTTC	CATSDAGSGTSETQYF
TRBV7-3	NA	TRBJ1-6	NA	TGTGCCAGCAGCCGCTCTAATAATTCACCCCTCCACTTT	CASSRSNNSPLHF
TRBV19	NA	TRBJ1-5	NA	TGTGCCAGTAGTATAATAGTTCGGGGGGCCAATCAGCCCCAGCATTTT	CASSIIVRGANQPQHF
TRBV19	TRBD1	TRBJ1-4	NA	TGTGCCAGTAGTATCCCCGGGACAGTTGAAAAACTGTTTTTT	CASSIPGTVEKLFF
TRBV24-1	TRBD2	TRBJ2-1	NA	TGTGCCACCAGTGTGAAGACTAGCGTATCAAATGAGCAGTTCTTC	CATSVKTSVSNEQFF
TRBV3-1/TRBV3-2	NA	TRBJ2-1	NA	TGTGCCAGCGCTACGGGCTCCTACAATGAGCAGTTCTTC	CASATGSYNEQFF
TRBV6-6	NA	TRBJ1-1	NA	TGTGCCAGCAGTTACTCGATAGTACGGGGTTCCACTGAAGCTTTCTTT	CASSYSIVRGSTEAFF